Detailed here is one T cell receptor beta chain. Its antigen is unknown. Base quality data are lacking; no much larger clone is found one base away. Libraries were prepared through the immunoSEQ multiplex PCR assay. What TCRdb holds here is the immuneACCESS table cut down to in-frame rearrangements. Part of the clones is not present; checked against another copy, under half of the missing clones reflect an unresolved V gene, and the others are unexplained. In this sample the table shows roughly 160,000 clones, 94% of which occur a single time. The ten top clones hold 14% of the sample. The data originate from a study of control samples from healthy donors and cancer patients (TCRdb year 2020). Reading from cysteine to phenylalanine, the CDR3 counts 15 amino acids. Of the read, only the CDR3 DNA is kept; its 45 bases are in frame from base 1. Trimming removed 4 bases from V and 6 bases from J, leaving 19 bases between the germline ends. Via the germline V gene, CDR1 is SGHVS and CDR2 FQNEAQ.

The TCR was taken from a man between 60 and 75 years old with colorectal cancer. Sequencing input: PBMCs. The chain uses TRBV7-8 and TRBJ2-7; TRBD1 is possibly the D segment (5 matching bases). The DNA sequence reads TGTGCCAGCAGCTCACAGGAACCTGGAATGGGCGAGCAGTACTTC. This codes for CASSSQEPGMGEQYF.